One and the same sample provided the 10 T cell receptor beta chains below, sequenced in a study of CXCR3-negative and CXCR3-positive naive CD8 T cells. UMI-labeled TRB cDNA libraries were prepared by 5' RACE. With the 5' RACE reads reprocessed, TCRdb shows one record per CDR3 protein and no DNA. Listed are approximately 52,000 distinct CDR3 sequences; about 20% falls within the top ten. Sequencing was performed on memory CD8+ T cells from blood. The receptors come from a human donor in good health. Some clones in this sample may be carry-over from other donors' samples.

The chain has TRBV14 and TRBJ2-7. Germline CDR1 and CDR2: SGHDN and FVKESK. The CDR3 runs to 14 residues. CDR3 amino acids: CASSQVGESYEQYF.

The genes are TRBV11-2 and TRBJ1-1. Germline CDR1 is SGHAT and CDR2 is FQNNGV. This CDR3 spans 13 amino acids. CDR3 loop: CASSFPGSTEAFF.

The chain joins TRBV7-2 to TRBJ2-3. Germline V gene data show CDR1 as SGHTA and CDR2 as FQGNSA. The CDR3 has 17 residues. CDR3 amino acids: CASSFVLVGASTDTQYF.

This chain connects TRBV28 to TRBJ2-7; the TCRdb call, TRBD2, lacks DNA for checking. CDR1 MDHEN and CDR2 SYDVKM come from the germline V gene. The CDR3 contains 14 residues. Here the CDR3 reads CASTAEGNSYEQYF.

The V call is TRBV6-2 or TRBV6-3, the J call TRBJ2-7; TCRdb's D gene call, TRBD2, goes unchecked for lack of DNA. This CDR3 is built from 15 residues. The V gene's germline CDR1 is MNHEY and CDR2 SVGEGT. This chain's CDR3 is CASSLGLAVSYEQYF.

V is TRBV15 and J is TRBJ2-1; there is no DNA to check the TCRdb D call of TRBD1. The germline CDR1 and CDR2 sequences are LNHNV and YYDKDF (reference sequence). The CDR3 spans 13 residues. The CDR3 spells CATRGPPGNEQFF.

The V gene is TRBV29-1, the J gene TRBJ2-7; the TCRdb D gene call, TRBD2, has no DNA to confirm it. Germline V CDR1 and CDR2: SQVTM, ANQGSEA. CDR3 length equals 13 residues. The CDR3 sequence: CSVEGLDEYEQYF.

The chain employs TRBV6-5 and TRBJ2-7; checking the TCRdb D call of TRBD1 is not possible without DNA. In germline, CDR1 is MNHEY, CDR2 SVGAGI. The CDR3 sequence is 16 residues long. The CDR3 reads CASSYSIGQLSYEQYF.

The V gene is TRBV7-6, the J gene TRBJ2-7. Germline CDR1 and CDR2: SGHVS and FNYEAQ. The CDR3 contains 15 residues. The chain's CDR3 is CASSLVPNINNEQYF. The whole variable domain, filled in from reference TRBV7-6 and TRBJ2-7, reads GAGVSQSPRYKVTKRGQDVALRCDPISGHVSLYWYRQALGQGPEFLTYFNYEAQQDKSGLPNDRFSAERPEGSISTLTIQRTEQRDSAMYRCASSLVPNINNEQYFGPGTRLTVT.

This sequence joins TRBV14 and TRBJ2-2. The CDR3 length is 17 residues. Germline lookup yields CDR1 SGHDN and CDR2 FVKESK. The CDR3 is CASSPKLWASNTGELFF.